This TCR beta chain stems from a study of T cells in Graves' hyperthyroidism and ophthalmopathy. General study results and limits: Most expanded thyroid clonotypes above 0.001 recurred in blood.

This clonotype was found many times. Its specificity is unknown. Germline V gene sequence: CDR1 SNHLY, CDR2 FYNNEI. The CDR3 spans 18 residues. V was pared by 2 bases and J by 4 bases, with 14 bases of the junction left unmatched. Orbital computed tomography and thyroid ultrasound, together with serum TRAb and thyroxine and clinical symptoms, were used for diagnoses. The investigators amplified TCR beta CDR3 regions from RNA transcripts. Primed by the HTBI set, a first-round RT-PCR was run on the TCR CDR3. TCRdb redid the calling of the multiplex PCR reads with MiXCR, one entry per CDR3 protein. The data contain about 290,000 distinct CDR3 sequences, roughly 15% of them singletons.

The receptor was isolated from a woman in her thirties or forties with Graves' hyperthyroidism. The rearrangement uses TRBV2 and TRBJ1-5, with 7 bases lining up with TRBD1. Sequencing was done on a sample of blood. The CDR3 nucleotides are TGTGCCAGCAGTGAATGGGGTCTCGGGGACAGTTGGAATCAGCCCCAGCATTTT. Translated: CASSEWGLGDSWNQPQHF.